This T cell receptor beta chain was obtained from a study of patients and donors after allogeneic stem cell transplantation. Via MiXCR, TCRdb re-called the RT-PCR reads, giving one row per CDR3 protein. The table shows 40,000 to 45,000 distinct CDR3 sequences, with roughly 29% occurring only once. V was trimmed by 7 bases and J by 8 bases, leaving 18 bases between them. CDR1 and CDR2 from the germline V gene are LGHNA and YNFKEQ. The length of the CDR3 is 14 residues. V gene TRBV4-2 combines with J gene TRBJ2-1; either TRBD1 or TRBD2 may supply D (5 bases each). The source material was blood, either unsorted or a sorted T cell fraction (not recorded which). This sequence was found in a human donor who was either an allogeneic HSCT recipient or a stem cell or donor lymphocyte infusion donor (not recorded which). It is not recorded whose cells these are; they may come from a transplant donor. The CDR3 region has the DNA TGTGCCAGCAAGGTTGGGGGTCCGAGGGATGAGCAGTTCTTC. Its protein product is CASKVGGPRDEQFF.